The clone carrying this TCR beta chain has just a few counts. Its antigen is not known. This specimen belongs to a study of T cells in Graves' hyperthyroidism and ophthalmopathy. Study-level points and caveats: Prediction of ophthalmopathy progression came a median roughly 6.4 months pre-onset. Most thyroid clonotypes expanded above 0.001 were also detected in blood.

Amplification yielded TCR beta CDR3 regions, with RNA transcripts as the source. A set of HTBI primers served as the primers for a first-round RT-PCR of the TCR CDR3. MiXCR, applied by TCRdb to the multiplex PCR reads, yields one record per CDR3 protein. The sample yields a few hundred thousand distinct CDR3 sequences, approximately 14% seen once. The hyperthyroidism was newly diagnosed and had lasted under 2 months; the patients were aged 18 to 65. V was pared by 0 bases and J by 2 bases, with 23 bases between. The CDR3 runs to 20 residues. Per the germline V gene, CDR1 is MNHEY and CDR2 is SVGEGT. The chain recombines TRBV6-2 or TRBV6-3 with TRBJ1-5; perhaps TRBD1 as D (5 bases). The sample comprised blood. The sequence was collected from a woman aged 25 to 39 with Graves' hyperthyroidism. Here the CDR3 DNA reads TGTGCCAGCAGTTACTCGATCCCCGGCCAGGGCACCTCGGGCAATCAGCCCCAGCATTTT. This translates into CASSYSIPGQGTSGNQPQHF.